A selection of T cell receptor beta chains follows, all from one sample in a study of cytomegalovirus exposure and HLA in healthy donors. The table came from immunoSEQ multiplex PCR; TCRdb's copy has only in-frame clones and leaves some out. The sample has approximately 97,000 clones, around 68% seen once. The sequencing sample was made of PBMCs. The source of these receptors is a human donor in good health. Each CDR3 is given without its conserved first and last residue. Each record gives: V gene, J gene, D gene, clone size, CDR3 protein. A D gene is named only where the DNA matches it firmly. Clone size, where shown, is once, few, many, or a class for clones that have expanded.

v_gene: TRBV25-1; j_gene: TRBJ2-1; d_gene: TRBD1; abundance: .; CDR3aa: ASSAGTGGTGEQF
v_gene: TRBV4-1; j_gene: TRBJ2-7; d_gene: TRBD1; abundance: once; CDR3aa: ASSQGPGQGSYEQY
v_gene: TRBV5-1; j_gene: TRBJ2-2; d_gene: TRBD1; abundance: few; CDR3aa: ASSLGGGFTGELF
v_gene: TRBV18; j_gene: TRBJ2-3; d_gene: TRBD2; abundance: .; CDR3aa: ASSPIPGTSGRAKDTQY
v_gene: TRBV18; j_gene: TRBJ1-3; d_gene: .; abundance: .; CDR3aa: ASSRQGSPVRNTIY
v_gene: TRBV5-6; j_gene: TRBJ1-1; d_gene: TRBD1; abundance: few; CDR3aa: ASSQDRGESEAF
v_gene: TRBV5-1; j_gene: TRBJ2-3; d_gene: TRBD1; abundance: .; CDR3aa: ASSYQTGVGFADTQY
v_gene: TRBV29-1; j_gene: TRBJ1-1; d_gene: .; abundance: .; CDR3aa: SVVLPGQGGRTEAF
v_gene: TRBV5-4; j_gene: TRBJ2-2; d_gene: .; abundance: .; CDR3aa: ASSPDLLATGELF
v_gene: TRBV10-1; j_gene: .; d_gene: TRBD2; abundance: .; CDR3aa: ASSEVIAGETYEQY
v_gene: TRBV14; j_gene: TRBJ1-2; d_gene: TRBD1; abundance: once; CDR3aa: ASSLMTGYGYT
v_gene: TRBV2; j_gene: TRBJ2-6; d_gene: .; abundance: .; CDR3aa: ASKGRDYSGANVLT
v_gene: TRBV6-5; j_gene: TRBJ2-7; d_gene: TRBD1; abundance: .; CDR3aa: ASSYGQGAYEQY
v_gene: TRBV29-1; j_gene: TRBJ2-1; d_gene: .; abundance: .; CDR3aa: SVELASGPDEQF
v_gene: TRBV5-1; j_gene: TRBJ2-2; d_gene: .; abundance: .; CDR3aa: ASTVGSGPNTGELF
v_gene: TRBV18; j_gene: TRBJ1-3; d_gene: .; abundance: .; CDR3aa: ASSPKPRIDRSSGNTIY
v_gene: TRBV19; j_gene: TRBJ1-6; d_gene: TRBD1; abundance: few; CDR3aa: AKTGTVNSPLH
v_gene: TRBV5-6; j_gene: TRBJ1-5; d_gene: .; abundance: .; CDR3aa: ASSLGRRGSQH
v_gene: TRBV30; j_gene: TRBJ2-3; d_gene: .; abundance: .; CDR3aa: ASANQGFGTDTQY
v_gene: TRBV15; j_gene: TRBJ2-2; d_gene: .; abundance: .; CDR3aa: ATSVPYTGELF
v_gene: TRBV28; j_gene: TRBJ2-3; d_gene: .; abundance: .; CDR3aa: ATYSDHPGPGGARDTQY
v_gene: TRBV5-4; j_gene: TRBJ1-1; d_gene: .; abundance: few; CDR3aa: ASSFVSRGRTEAF
v_gene: TRBV5-8; j_gene: TRBJ2-1; d_gene: TRBD2; abundance: .; CDR3aa: ASSSGTTSYNEQF
v_gene: TRBV5-1; j_gene: TRBJ1-1; d_gene: TRBD1; abundance: once; CDR3aa: ASSPGTVNTEAF
v_gene: TRBV5-5; j_gene: TRBJ1-1; d_gene: .; abundance: few; CDR3aa: ASSLLGGPRTEAF
v_gene: TRBV2; j_gene: TRBJ2-1; d_gene: TRBD2; abundance: .; CDR3aa: ASTALGLAGEKQF
v_gene: TRBV7-6; j_gene: TRBJ2-1; d_gene: TRBD2; abundance: few; CDR3aa: ASSSPTSGSTNEQF
v_gene: TRBV7-6; j_gene: TRBJ2-3; d_gene: TRBD2; abundance: .; CDR3aa: ASSSWTSPTDTQY
v_gene: TRBV7-6; j_gene: TRBJ2-1; d_gene: .; abundance: .; CDR3aa: ASSLGQVNEQF
v_gene: TRBV7-6; j_gene: TRBJ2-5; d_gene: .; abundance: .; CDR3aa: ASSFRERQETQY
v_gene: TRBV29-1; j_gene: TRBJ2-1; d_gene: TRBD2; abundance: few; CDR3aa: SAERTSGTEQF
v_gene: TRBV28; j_gene: TRBJ2-2; d_gene: TRBD2; abundance: few; CDR3aa: ASRTGGPGELF
v_gene: TRBV6-4; j_gene: TRBJ2-3; d_gene: TRBD2; abundance: .; CDR3aa: ASSETSGRADTQY
v_gene: TRBV6-5; j_gene: TRBJ2-1; d_gene: .; abundance: .; CDR3aa: ASSLGGDNEQF
v_gene: TRBV4-2; j_gene: TRBJ2-1; d_gene: TRBD2; abundance: few; CDR3aa: ASSQLPGLAGAHNEQF
v_gene: TRBV27; j_gene: TRBJ1-2; d_gene: TRBD1; abundance: .; CDR3aa: ASSSQGPYGYT
v_gene: TRBV27; j_gene: TRBJ1-2; d_gene: .; abundance: .; CDR3aa: ASSLVPHTANYGYT
v_gene: TRBV10-3; j_gene: TRBJ2-3; d_gene: .; abundance: .; CDR3aa: ATQVGRSTDTQY
v_gene: TRBV2; j_gene: TRBJ2-3; d_gene: .; abundance: .; CDR3aa: ASSEERRDTQY
v_gene: TRBV19; j_gene: TRBJ2-5; d_gene: .; abundance: .; CDR3aa: ASSSGGRWETQY
v_gene: TRBV18; j_gene: TRBJ2-1; d_gene: .; abundance: .; CDR3aa: ASSPLGDEQF
v_gene: TRBV2; j_gene: TRBJ2-5; d_gene: TRBD2; abundance: .; CDR3aa: ASTVGTSNYLETQY
v_gene: TRBV7-2; j_gene: TRBJ2-6; d_gene: .; abundance: .; CDR3aa: ASSLVLWAFGSGANVLT
v_gene: TRBV27; j_gene: TRBJ2-5; d_gene: .; abundance: .; CDR3aa: ASSLSGSRTATQY
v_gene: TRBV27; j_gene: TRBJ2-3; d_gene: TRBD1; abundance: .; CDR3aa: ASSPPAQGPLPDTQY
v_gene: TRBV6-1; j_gene: TRBJ2-3; d_gene: .; abundance: .; CDR3aa: ASTTGTLVNTQY
v_gene: TRBV28; j_gene: TRBJ2-1; d_gene: .; abundance: .; CDR3aa: ASRIGALVNEQF
v_gene: TRBV5-6; j_gene: TRBJ1-1; d_gene: .; abundance: .; CDR3aa: ASSSDLGGNTEAF
v_gene: TRBV29-1; j_gene: TRBJ1-1; d_gene: .; abundance: few; CDR3aa: SVGLGVDRTEAF
v_gene: TRBV4-1; j_gene: TRBJ2-7; d_gene: .; abundance: .; CDR3aa: ASSQPGLPTYEQY
v_gene: TRBV7-8; j_gene: TRBJ2-7; d_gene: TRBD2; abundance: .; CDR3aa: ASSPQRDPSYEQY
v_gene: TRBV11-1; j_gene: TRBJ2-1; d_gene: TRBD2; abundance: few; CDR3aa: ASSSPRLAGTLNEQF
v_gene: TRBV30; j_gene: TRBJ1-2; d_gene: .; abundance: .; CDR3aa: AWSRGGGGLSYGYT
v_gene: TRBV27; j_gene: TRBJ2-7; d_gene: .; abundance: .; CDR3aa: ASSFNVGRSYEQY
v_gene: TRBV2; j_gene: TRBJ2-7; d_gene: .; abundance: .; CDR3aa: ASSNRANNEQY
v_gene: TRBV6-1; j_gene: TRBJ2-1; d_gene: .; abundance: .; CDR3aa: ASIPDGSSYNEQF
v_gene: TRBV30; j_gene: TRBJ2-3; d_gene: .; abundance: .; CDR3aa: AWSGNRVADTQY